These T cell receptor beta chains were read from a single sample in a study of cytomegalovirus exposure and HLA in healthy donors. Sequencing was performed with immunoSEQ multiplex PCR; in TCRdb, only in-frame clones are kept and a portion is missing. The table includes about 160,000 clones, approximately 80% detected once. Sample: PBMCs. The receptors here all came from a male donor in good health and CMV-seronegative. The conserved cysteine and the conserved F or W are not part of the CDR3 here. Fields, in order: V gene, CDR3 protein.

TRBV5-5 | ASSGQREQY
TRBV6-4 | ASSDGRSGANVLT
TRBV6-1 | ASSSGVYEQY
TRBV9 | ASSLSRQPGTEAF
TRBV19 | ASSIRTGGYT
TRBV5-4 | ASSNRQGAGNEQF
TRBV9 | ASSVVSGSDEQF
TRBV11-3 | ASSPGLAGGDSEQY
TRBV7-6 | ASSPIGLAGGNTGELF
TRBV4-2 | ASSQNAVTGIVAGELF
TRBV28 | ASRLSDRGFGYT
TRBV28 | ASSLGTSGRREQY
TRBV4-1 | ASSQDPQGGLTDTQY
TRBV6-5 | ASRDGGHGYT
TRBV7-9 | ASSLGGTSGPLSYNEQF
TRBV27 | ASSLREGDEQY
TRBV12-2 | ASRFRRLTYEQY
TRBV2 | ASSERTGGGEQY
TRBV13 | ASSGSGQGGDEQY
TRBV7-2 | ASSLTSGRQETQY
TRBV29-1 | SVMTSGSVYEQY
TRBV11-1 | ASSPPAGIRAEAF
TRBV5-1 | ANSLVSDYGYT
TRBV28 | ASRSTGFRQPQH
TRBV18 | ASSPSVSGELF
TRBV15 | ATSRDVRDREVGYT
TRBV5-4 | ASSPGTSRQGQETQY
TRBV10-3 | AISESGGWNSPLH